This T cell receptor beta chain was profiled in a study of blood T cell repertoires in COVID-19. The CDR3 runs 14 residues. Germline CDR1 reads LGHDT; CDR2 reads YNNKEL (reference sequence). With 0 bases removed from V and 6 bases from J, the gap between germline ends came to 9 bases. Only in-frame clones appear in the TCRdb table, and some are missing; sequencing was by immunoSEQ multiplex PCR. Of roughly 120,000 clones listed, roughly 85% were seen once; the top ten hold 3.4%. This chain connects TRBV3-1 (or the pseudogene TRBV3-2) to TRBJ2-1; perhaps TRBD2 as D (7 bases). The sample was peripheral blood. The clonotype originates from a man aged 35 to 55 with acute or convalescent COVID-19. CDR3 sequence: CASSQDGGRNEQFF. CDR3 DNA sequence: TGTGCCAGCAGCCAAGACGGGGGGCGCAATGAGCAGTTCTTC.